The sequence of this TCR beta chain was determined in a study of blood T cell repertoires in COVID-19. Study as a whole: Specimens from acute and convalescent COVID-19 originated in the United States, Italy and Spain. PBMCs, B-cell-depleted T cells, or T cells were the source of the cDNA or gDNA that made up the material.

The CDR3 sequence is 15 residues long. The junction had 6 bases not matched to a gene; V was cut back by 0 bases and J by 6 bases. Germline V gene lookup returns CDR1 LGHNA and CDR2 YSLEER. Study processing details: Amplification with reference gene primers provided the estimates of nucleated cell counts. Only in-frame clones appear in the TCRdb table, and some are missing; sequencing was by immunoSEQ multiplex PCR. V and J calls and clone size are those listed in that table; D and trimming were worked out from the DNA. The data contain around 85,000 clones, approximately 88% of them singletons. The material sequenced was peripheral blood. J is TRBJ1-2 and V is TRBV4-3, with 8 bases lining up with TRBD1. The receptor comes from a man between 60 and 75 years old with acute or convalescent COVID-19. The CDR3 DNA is TGCGCCAGCAGCCAAGATCTTGCAGGGGGCGATGGCTACACCTTC. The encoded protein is CASSQDLAGGDGYTF.